This T cell receptor beta chain is from a study of cytomegalovirus exposure and HLA in healthy donors. Turning to the study itself: Tens of millions of unique TCRs, all from HLA-typed donors, were included in an early release of the data.

Primers included in the PCR were 60 Vbeta and 13 Jbeta primers. Clones were read by immunoSEQ multiplex PCR, and TCRdb kept only the in-frame ones, dropping some. The sample contains around 180,000 clones, 71% of which appear only once. This CDR3 is built from 15 residues. Germline V gene sequence: CDR1 LNHNV, CDR2 YYDKDF (reference sequence). V trimming: 4 bases; J trimming: 2 bases; junction bases outside the gene matches: 6. This sequence joins TRBV15 and TRBJ2-3; 7 bases fit TRBD1. The sample was PBMCs. This TCR was recovered from a girl aged 5 to 17 in good health and CMV-seronegative. CDR3 amino acids: CATSKRQGPTDTQYF. As DNA, the CDR3 is TGTGCCACCAGCAAAAGACAGGGCCCCACAGATACGCAGTATTTT.